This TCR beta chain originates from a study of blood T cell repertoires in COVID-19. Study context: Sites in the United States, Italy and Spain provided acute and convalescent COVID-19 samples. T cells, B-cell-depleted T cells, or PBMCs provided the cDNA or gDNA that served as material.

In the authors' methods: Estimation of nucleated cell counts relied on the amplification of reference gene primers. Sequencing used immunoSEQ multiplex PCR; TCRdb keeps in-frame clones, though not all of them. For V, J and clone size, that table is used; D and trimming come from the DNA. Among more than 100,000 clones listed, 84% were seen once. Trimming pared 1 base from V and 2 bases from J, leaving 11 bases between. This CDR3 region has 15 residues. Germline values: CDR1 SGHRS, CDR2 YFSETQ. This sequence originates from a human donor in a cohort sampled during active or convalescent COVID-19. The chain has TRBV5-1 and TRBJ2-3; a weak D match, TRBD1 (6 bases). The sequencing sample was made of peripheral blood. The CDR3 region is CASSLPQGHTDTQYF. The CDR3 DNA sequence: TGCGCCAGCAGCTTGCCCCAGGGGCACACAGATACGCAGTATTTT.